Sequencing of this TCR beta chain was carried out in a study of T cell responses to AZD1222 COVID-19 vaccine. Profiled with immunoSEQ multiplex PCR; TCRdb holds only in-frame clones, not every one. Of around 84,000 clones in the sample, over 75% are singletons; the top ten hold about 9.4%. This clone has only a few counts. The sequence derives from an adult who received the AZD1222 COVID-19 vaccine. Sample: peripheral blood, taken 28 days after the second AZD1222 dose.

The CDR3 coding sequence is TGTGCCAGCAGTTTTCCCTCCGGGGAGCTGTTTTTT. Protein product: CASSFPSGELFF. V and J are TRBV28 and TRBJ2-2, with D hard to call. The V gene lost 3 bases and the J gene lost 6 bases, with 5 bases spanning the gap. CDR3 length equals 12 residues. Germline lookup yields CDR1 MDHEN and CDR2 SYDVKM.